This record concerns one TCR beta chain sequence. The sample comes from a study of blood T cell repertoires in COVID-19. Study overall: There were acute and convalescent COVID-19 samples, and they came from the United States, Italy and Spain.

A COVID-19 case was met by exposed participants within 2 weeks before study entry. The germline V gene encodes CDR1 KGHDR and CDR2 SFDVKD. V was pared by 3 bases and J by 7 bases, with 4 bases of the junction left unmatched. The CDR3 spans 14 residues. The table came from immunoSEQ multiplex PCR; TCRdb's copy has only in-frame clones and leaves some out. The sample contains more than 300,000 clones, roughly 92% of which appear only once. The rearrangement links TRBV24-1 to TRBJ1-2; 10 bases align to TRBD1. Material for sequencing was PBMCs or T cells enriched from blood (not recorded which). The clonotype originates from a woman aged 40 to 50 who had been exposed to COVID-19. CDR3 protein: CATSDGGQGFGYTF. The CDR3 DNA reads TGTGCCACCAGTGATGGGGGACAGGGGTTTGGCTACACCTTC.